This TCR beta chain originates from a study of T cells in Graves' hyperthyroidism and ophthalmopathy. The CDR3 is made up of 17 amino acids. V was trimmed by 2 bases and J by 1 base, leaving 16 bases between them. Germline V CDR1 and CDR2: SGHRS, YFSETQ. Study-level results: A model of 13 V-J features distinguished ophthalmopathy from stable hyperthyroidism.

PBMCs were obtained from 10 ml fresh peripheral blood. Regions amplified from RNA transcripts were the TCR beta CDR3 regions. HTBI primers were employed in a first-round RT-PCR of the TCR CDR3. Each CDR3 protein gets one entry after TCRdb re-called the multiplex PCR reads with MiXCR. The sample lists 300,000 to 450,000 distinct CDR3 sequences, 14% to 15% seen once, with less than 35% in the top ten. This clonotype was counted between two and nine times. The antigen remains unidentified. This clonotype was obtained from a woman in her twenties or thirties with Graves' hyperthyroidism. This chain links TRBV5-1 with TRBJ2-1; D possibly corresponds to TRBD1 (6 bases). Material: blood. The CDR3 sequence is CASSLIQQGRSYNEQFF. In DNA form, the CDR3 reads TGCGCCAGCAGCTTAATTCAACAGGGAAGATCCTACAATGAGCAGTTCTTC.